These T cell receptor beta chains were read from a single sample in a study of T cell repertoires in cytomegalovirus infection. From the reads, TCRdb called clonotypes with MiXCR, one entry per CDR3 protein. Of around 170,000 distinct CDR3 sequences listed, about a sixth are singletons. The sequencing sample was made of CD8+ T cells from PBMCs. These TCRs come from a human donor in good health (CMV status not recorded). Some clones in this sample may be carry-over from other donors' samples. CDR3s include the opening cysteine and the closing phenylalanine or tryptophan. The order of the fields is V gene, D gene, J gene, clone size, CDR3 DNA, CDR3 protein. A D gene is named only where the DNA matches it firmly. The size of a clone is reported for some rows only, either as once, few or many, or as a class for expanded clones.

TRBV6-8	-	TRBJ2-5	-	TGTGCCAGCAGTCTCGTCACCGTTCAGTACCAAGAGACCCAGTACTTC	CASSLVTVQYQETQYF
TRBV28	TRBD2	TRBJ2-1	-	TGTGCCAGCAGTTTGGAGCGGGAGAATAGTGAGCAGTTCTTC	CASSLERENSEQFF
TRBV6-2/TRBV6-3	TRBD1	TRBJ1-2	few	TGTGCCAGCATCGGGACAGGGGGCGACTATGGCTACACCTTC	CASIGTGGDYGYTF
TRBV4-1	-	TRBJ2-5	-	TGCGCCAGCAGCCTAGGGTTTCTGGAGACCCAGTACTTC	CASSLGFLETQYF
TRBV19	TRBD2	TRBJ2-1	-	TGTGCCAGTAGACTAGCGCCCCGAGGGGATGAGCAGTTCTTC	CASRLAPRGDEQFF
TRBV11-2	-	TRBJ2-1	few	TGTGCCAGCAGCTTAGCCAGGCTGGGCCCCTACAATGAGCAGTTCTTC	CASSLARLGPYNEQFF
TRBV7-2	TRBD2	TRBJ2-5	-	TGTGCCAGCAGCCCCCCGCGGACTAGCGTAAATCAAGAGACCCAGTACTTC	CASSPPRTSVNQETQYF
TRBV27	TRBD1	TRBJ2-1	-	TGTGCCAGCAGTGACAGGGGGCGCCCCTACAATGAGCAGTTCTTC	CASSDRGRPYNEQFF
TRBV19	-	TRBJ2-2	-	TGTGCCAGTATGAGAGGTACCGGGGAGCTGTTTTTT	CASMRGTGELFF
TRBV7-9	-	TRBJ2-7	-	TGTGCCAGCAGCTTAGCTGGGAACGAGCATTACTTC	CASSLAGNEHYF
TRBV7-2	-	TRBJ2-1	-	TGTGCCAGCAGCTTAGAAGGGGCCGCCCTCTACAATGAGCAGTTCTTC	CASSLEGAALYNEQFF
TRBV7-2	TRBD2	TRBJ2-1	-	TGTGCCAGCAGCTTATTATCGAGTCTAGCGGGGGTATTCTCCTACAATGAGCAGTTCTTC	CASSLLSSLAGVFSYNEQFF
TRBV6-1	TRBD1	TRBJ2-7	few	TGTGCCAGCAGTGAGTCCGGGACAGCCCCTAGGGAGCAGTACTTC	CASSESGTAPREQYF
TRBV28	-	TRBJ2-1	-	TGTGCCAGCAATCCGAGCTCCTACAATGAGCAGTTCTTC	CASNPSSYNEQFF